A single sample gave rise to the 26 T cell receptor beta chains below, sequenced in a study of blood T cell repertoires in COVID-19. Profiling relied on immunoSEQ multiplex PCR, and the TCRdb table lists in-frame clones only, not all of them. The top ten hold under 2% of the sample, which has 250,000 or so clones, less than 85% seen once. The sample was PBMCs or T cells enriched from blood (not recorded which). Every receptor here comes from a man aged 55-75 years who had recovered from COVID-19.

This clone was seen a single time. The chain has TRBV7-2 and TRBJ1-4, with D maybe TRBD1 (5 bases). V was clipped by 5 bases and J by 3 bases, with 10 bases between them. The length of the CDR3 is 14 residues. Germline assignment: CDR1 SGHTA and CDR2 FQGNSA. In DNA, the CDR3 is TGTGCCAGCAGCCCGGGACTCTCTAATGAAAAACTGTTTTTT. Translation: CASSPGLSNEKLFF.

The chain links TRBV5-6 to TRBJ2-7; 9 positions agree with TRBD1. V shed 0 bases and J 4 bases; nucleotides not matched to a gene: 8. CDR1 is SGHDT, CDR2 YYEEEE, per germline. There are 16 residues in the CDR3. CDR3 in amino acids: CASSLGPGQGGYEQYF. In DNA form, the CDR3 reads TGTGCCAGCAGCTTGGGCCCGGGACAGGGCGGATACGAGCAGTACTTC. Full variable domain (outside the CDR3, taken from reference TRBV5-6 and TRBJ2-7): DAGVTQSPTHLIKTRGQQVTLRCSPKSGHDTVSWYQQALGQGPQFIFQYYEEEERQRGNFPDRFSGHQFPNYSSELNVNALLLGDSALYLCASSLGPGQGGYEQYFGPGTRLTVT.

The J gene is TRBJ2-5, the V gene TRBV2, with 12 bases that match TRBD1. The CDR3 loop spans 14 amino acids. The J segment lost 4 bases and the V segment lost 7 bases, leaving 4 bases of the junction unmatched. Per the germline V gene, CDR1 is SNHLY and CDR2 is FYNNEI. CDR3 DNA sequence: TGTGCCAGCAAGGGACAGGGGGCTCGAGAGACCCAGTACTTC. Protein: CASKGQGARETQYF.

This chain uses TRBV5-4 with TRBJ1-2; 9 nucleotides match TRBD1. With V trimmed by 0 bases and J by 3 bases, 3 bases remained unmatched. This CDR3 is built from 15 residues. Germline CDR1 and CDR2: SGHNT and YYREEE (reference sequence). CDR3 in amino acids: CASSLGGQGHYGYTF. CDR3 nucleotides: TGTGCCAGCAGCTTGGGTGGACAGGGGCACTATGGCTACACCTTC.

The chain links TRBV6-5 to TRBJ1-5; D call uncertain. Germline V CDR1 and CDR2: MNHEY, SVGAGI. The germline V and J ends were trimmed by 8 bases and 2 bases, with 10 bases remaining between them. This CDR3 is 13 amino acids long. CDR3 amino acids: CASGGRGNQPQHF. Here the CDR3 DNA reads TGTGCCAGCGGCGGGAGGGGCAATCAGCCCCAGCATTTT.

The chain is built from TRBV7-8 and TRBJ1-4; D gene ambiguous. Trimming removed 5 bases at V and 7 bases at J, with 23 bases between. Germline CDR1 reads SGHVS; CDR2 reads FQNEAQ. CDR3 length: 17 residues. The CDR3 here is CASSPRVGGSLSEKLFF. The CDR3 DNA sequence: TGTGCCAGCAGCCCGCGGGTGGGCGGGTCATTAAGTGAAAAACTGTTTTTT.

CDR3 sequence (DNA): TGTGCCAGCAGTTACCGGGACAGGGGGCGATACGAGCAGTACTTC. Protein sequence: CASSYRDRGRYEQYF. The V and J genes are TRBV6-2 or TRBV6-3 and TRBJ2-7, with 12 positions matching TRBD1. There are 15 residues in the CDR3. V shed 2 bases, J shed 4 bases, and the junction held 3 bases outside the gene matches. From germline, CDR1 is MNHEY and CDR2 SVGEGT.

The chain employs TRBV7-8 and TRBJ2-2; the match to TRBD1 covers 7 bases. V lost 5 bases to trimming and J lost 10 bases; unmatched junction nucleotides: 7. The CDR3 has 13 amino acids. Germline CDR1 SGHVS, CDR2 FQNEAQ. CDR3 nucleotide sequence: TGTGCCAGCAGCCGGGACAGAATCGTGGAGCTGTTTTTT. Translating it yields CASSRDRIVELFF.

The V and J genes are TRBV5-1 and TRBJ2-3; 10 bases are a match to TRBD2. The CDR3 has 19 residues. V shed 3 bases, J shed 3 bases, and the junction held 16 bases outside the gene matches. Per germline, CDR1 SGHRS and CDR2 YFSETQ. The CDR3 region has the DNA TGCGCCAGCAGCTATCCTGCAGCGGGGGGGCCGGAGTATACAGATACGCAGTATTTT. This sequence encodes CASSYPAAGGPEYTDTQYF.

This clone was counted once. The chain couples TRBV6-5 to TRBJ1-2; the D is unclear. CDR3 size: 15 residues. Germline assignment: CDR1 MNHEY and CDR2 SVGAGI. Trimming stripped 1 base from V and 2 bases from J, with 11 bases between. CDR3 sequence (DNA): TGTGCCAGCAGTTACTACCCCGGAGAAAACTATGGCTACACCTTC. This sequence encodes CASSYYPGENYGYTF.

The J gene is TRBJ2-7, the V gene TRBV7-8; TRBD1 agrees at 8 bases. V trimming: 1 base; J trimming: 1 base; junction bases outside the gene matches: 15. The length of the CDR3 is 19 residues. CDR1 SGHVS and CDR2 FQNEAQ come from the germline V gene. The DNA for the CDR3 is TGTGCCAGCAGCTTAGTGACGGGCTTAGGGACAGGTATTTCCTACGAGCAGTACTTC. Translating gives CASSLVTGLGTGISYEQYF.

The CDR3 loop is CASRLAGGFYNEQFF. CDR3 DNA: TGTGCCAGTCGACTAGCGGGGGGGTTTTACAATGAGCAGTTCTTC. The genes are TRBV2 and TRBJ2-1; 14 bases are a match to TRBD2. The CDR3 contains 15 residues. V trimming: 9 bases; J trimming: 4 bases; junction bases outside the gene matches: 5. Germline V gives CDR1 SNHLY, CDR2 FYNNEI.

This clone showed up just a few times. The chain employs TRBV6-6 and TRBJ2-3; no firm D call. There are 13 residues in the CDR3. Germline lookup yields CDR1 MNHNY and CDR2 SVGAGI (reference sequence). Trimming removed 4 bases from V and 5 bases from J, with 10 bases in between. The CDR3 coding sequence is TGTGCCAGCAGTTTCTCCAAGCAAGATACGCAGTATTTT. This gives the protein CASSFSKQDTQYF.

The gene calls are TRBV9 and TRBJ2-1; weak D call: TRBD2 (5 bases). Germline V gives CDR1 SGDLS, CDR2 YYNGEE. The CDR3 sequence is 13 residues long. V lost 4 bases and J 9 bases, leaving 14 bases between the germline ends. The CDR3 loop reads CASSPRREGEQFF. The CDR3 bases are TGTGCCAGCAGCCCCCGCCGAGAGGGTGAGCAGTTCTTC.

J is TRBJ1-2 and V is TRBV27; 8 positions agree with TRBD1. The germline V gene encodes CDR1 MNHEY and CDR2 SMNVEV (reference sequence). The CDR3 is made up of 14 amino acids. V shed 7 bases, J shed 1 base, and the junction held 5 bases outside the gene matches. The CDR3 loop is CASNWTGLNYGYTF. The DNA for the CDR3 is TGTGCCAGCAACTGGACAGGGCTTAACTATGGCTACACCTTC.

This chain links TRBV19 with TRBJ2-2; 7 bases are a match to TRBD1. V trimming: 3 bases; J trimming: 7 bases; junction bases outside the gene matches: 11. CDR3 size: 16 residues. Germline V gene data show CDR1 as LNHDA and CDR2 as SQIVND (reference sequence). The CDR3 DNA reads TGTGCCAGTAGTATCCGGACAGGTGGGAGCAGCGGGGAGCTGTTTTTT. Translating gives CASSIRTGGSSGELFF.

This sequence joins TRBV12-3 or TRBV12-4 and TRBJ2-7; 7 bases are shared with TRBD1. The CDR3 runs 12 residues. J lost 6 bases, V lost 6 bases, and 5 bases had no gene match. The CDR3 DNA reads as TGTGCCAGCAGGGTACAGGGGCTCGAGCAGTACTTC. It yields the protein CASRVQGLEQYF.

The chain has TRBV6-5 and TRBJ1-5; the D is unclear. Trimming stripped 4 bases from V and 7 bases from J, with 11 bases between. The germline gives CDR1 MNHEY, CDR2 SVGAGI. The CDR3 spans 13 residues. CDR3 amino acids: CASSSGRRQPQHF. The CDR3 DNA is TGTGCCAGCAGTTCCGGGAGGAGGCAGCCCCAGCATTTT.

The chain is built from TRBV5-1 and TRBJ2-3, with 11 bases that match TRBD1. Unmatched junction bases numbered 2, after V lost 5 bases and J lost 3 bases. This CDR3 contains 14 residues. In germline, CDR1 is SGHRS, CDR2 YFSETQ. CDR3 sequence: CASSGTGGTDTQYF. CDR3 sequence (DNA): TGCGCCAGCAGTGGGACAGGGGGTACAGATACGCAGTATTTT.

V usage is TRBV5-1 and J usage is TRBJ1-2; 7 bases line up with TRBD1. This CDR3 region has 13 residues. CDR1 and CDR2 from the germline V gene are SGHRS and YFSETQ. The trim removed 7 bases at V and 3 bases at J, leaving 6 bases unmatched. The CDR3 protein is CASGWGQHYGYTF. The DNA for the CDR3 is TGCGCCAGCGGGTGGGGACAGCACTATGGCTACACCTTC. The full variable domain, with the rest looked up from reference TRBV5-1 and TRBJ1-2, is KAGVTQTPRYLIKTRGQQVTLSCSPISGHRSVSWYQQTPGQGLQFLFEYFSETQRNKGNFPGRFSGRQFSNSRSEMNVSTLELGDSALYLCASGWGQHYGYTFGSGTRLTVV.

The chain uses TRBV10-3 and TRBJ2-1; D is possibly TRBD1 (7 bases). Germline loops: CDR1 ENHRY, CDR2 SYGVKD. CDR3 size: 14 residues. V was cut by 6 bases and J by 8 bases, with 17 bases left in between. This chain's CDR3 is CAIRGTAGLDEQFF. The CDR3 DNA is TGTGCCATCAGGGGGACAGCGGGTCTGGATGAGCAGTTCTTC.

A few counts support this clone. This same CDR3 is encoded by further DNA sequences in the sample. This chain joins TRBV27 and TRBJ1-4; D remains unclear. The CDR3 runs to 13 residues. Germline V gene lookup returns CDR1 MNHEY and CDR2 SMNVEV (reference sequence). The V gene lost 3 bases and the J gene lost 7 bases, with 9 bases spanning the gap. In DNA form, the CDR3 reads TGTGCCAGCAGTTTCTCGGGGTTTGAAAAACTGTTTTTT. Translation gives CASSFSGFEKLFF.

The CDR3: CASSQEYVTSYEQYF. The CDR3 nucleotides are TGCGCCAGCAGCCAAGAATACGTAACCAGCTACGAGCAGTACTTC. The chain uses TRBV4-1 and TRBJ2-7; no reliable D call. This CDR3 has 15 amino acids. Germline-derived CDR1 and CDR2 are MGHRA and YSYEKL. The V end lost 0 bases, the J end lost 3 bases, and 12 bases lay between the germline ends.

V usage is TRBV29-1 and J usage is TRBJ2-7, with 12 bases matching TRBD1. The V and J ends lost 5 bases and 5 bases, in that order; junction bases with no gene match: 10. This CDR3 region has 15 residues. Germline lookup yields CDR1 SQVTM and CDR2 ANQGSEA. The CDR3 nucleotides are TGCAGCGTTACTTCCGGGACAGGGGGCAGGAACGAGCAGTACTTC. This codes for CSVTSGTGGRNEQYF.

Here the CDR3 reads CASTDGHDMLGGYTF. For the CDR3, the DNA is TGTGCCAGCACCGATGGACATGACATGCTCGGTGGCTACACCTTC. J is TRBJ1-2 and V is TRBV11-3, with D maybe TRBD1 (5 bases). V was pared by 7 bases and J by 7 bases, with 22 bases between. The CDR3 runs to 15 residues. In germline, CDR1 is SGHNT, CDR2 YENEEA.

The chain recombines TRBV5-1 with TRBJ2-1; 7 positions match TRBD2. Germline V CDR1 and CDR2: SGHRS, YFSETQ. The CDR3 extends over 15 amino acids. Unmatched junction bases numbered 5, after V lost 1 base and J lost 4 bases. CDR3 loop: CASSLSGGIYNEQFF. CDR3 coding DNA: TGCGCCAGCAGCTTGTCGGGGGGAATTTACAATGAGCAGTTCTTC.